This T cell receptor (beta chain) appears in the sequencing data of a study of blood T cell repertoires in COVID-19. Participants spanned ages about 18 to 90 years and resided in 20 to 30 US areas. Allocation to cohorts depended on clinical history reported by the participants. As handled by the study authors: Scientists estimated how many nucleated cells there were by amplifying reference gene primers. Measured with immunoSEQ multiplex PCR; TCRdb has only the in-frame clones, and not every one. V and J calls and clone size are given by that table; D and trimming were obtained from the DNA. Of about 200,000 clones listed, around 92% are singletons. Trimming left V 6 bases short and J 5 bases short, with 13 bases between. The CDR3 length is 13 residues. Germline CDR1 reads MNHEY; CDR2 reads SVGAGI.

This receptor was obtained from a woman in her twenties or thirties with acute COVID-19. Input material: PBMCs or T cells enriched from blood (not recorded which). This sequence joins TRBV6-5 and TRBJ1-2; D may be TRBD1 (6 bases). CDR3 region: CASSPGQIYGYTF. The CDR3 DNA is TGTGCCAGCAGCCCCGGACAGATATATGGCTACACCTTC.